This T cell receptor beta chain was observed in a study of T cells after yellow fever vaccination. At least ten counts were recorded for this clonotype. Its antigen is as yet unknown. TCRdb reprocessed the 5' RACE reads with MiXCR, giving one entry per CDR3 protein. The sample holds hundreds of thousands of distinct CDR3 sequences, 9% to 15% seen once. The CDR3 runs 15 residues. V was trimmed by 4 bases and J by 8 bases, leaving 18 bases between them. Study-level findings and limits: Reappearance after the booster was seen for most primary-vaccination clones, at 95% to 96% CD4 and 88% CD8.

Sequencing was performed on PBMCs, taken on the day of the yellow fever booster vaccination. The sequence came from a man aged 25 to 40 who received the YFV17D yellow fever vaccine. This rearrangement joins TRBV12-3 or TRBV12-4 to TRBJ2-1; the D gene is possibly TRBD1 (5 bases). The CDR3 region has the DNA TGTGCCAGCAGTTCCGCGCTTTCAGGGTCCGATGAGCAGTTCTTC. It specifies CASSSALSGSDEQFF.